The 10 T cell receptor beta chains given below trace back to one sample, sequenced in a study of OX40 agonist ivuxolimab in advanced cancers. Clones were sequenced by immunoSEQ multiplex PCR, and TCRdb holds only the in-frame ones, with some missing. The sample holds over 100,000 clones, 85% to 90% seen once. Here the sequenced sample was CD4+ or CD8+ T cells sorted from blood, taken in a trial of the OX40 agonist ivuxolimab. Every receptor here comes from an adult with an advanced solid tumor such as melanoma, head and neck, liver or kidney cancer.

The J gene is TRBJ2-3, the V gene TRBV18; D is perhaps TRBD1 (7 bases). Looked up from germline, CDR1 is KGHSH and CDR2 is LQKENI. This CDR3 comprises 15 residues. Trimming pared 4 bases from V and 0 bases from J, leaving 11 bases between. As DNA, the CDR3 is TGTGCCAGCTCACGGAGGGACAGAAGCACAGATACGCAGTATTTT. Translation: CASSRRDRSTDTQYF.

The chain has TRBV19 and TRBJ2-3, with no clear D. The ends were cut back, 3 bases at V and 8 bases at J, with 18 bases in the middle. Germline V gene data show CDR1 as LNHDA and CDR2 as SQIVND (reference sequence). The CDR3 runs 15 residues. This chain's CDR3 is CASSMWRPSGATQYF. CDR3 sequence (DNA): TGTGCCAGTAGTATGTGGCGGCCCTCGGGTGCTACGCAGTATTTT.

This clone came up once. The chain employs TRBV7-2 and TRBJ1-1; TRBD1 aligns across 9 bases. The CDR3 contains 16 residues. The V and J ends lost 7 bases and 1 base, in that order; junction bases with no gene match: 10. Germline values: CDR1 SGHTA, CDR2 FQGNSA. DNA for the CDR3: TGTGCCAGCACTCAACAGGGGGCGAATAAGAACACTGAAGCTTTCTTT. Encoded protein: CASTQQGANKNTEAFF.

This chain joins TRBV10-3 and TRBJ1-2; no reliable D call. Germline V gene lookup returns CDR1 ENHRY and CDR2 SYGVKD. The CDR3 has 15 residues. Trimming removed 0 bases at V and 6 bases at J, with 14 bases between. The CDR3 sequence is CAISESMREQNGYTF. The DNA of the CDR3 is TGTGCCATCAGTGAGTCGATGAGGGAGCAGAATGGCTACACCTTC.

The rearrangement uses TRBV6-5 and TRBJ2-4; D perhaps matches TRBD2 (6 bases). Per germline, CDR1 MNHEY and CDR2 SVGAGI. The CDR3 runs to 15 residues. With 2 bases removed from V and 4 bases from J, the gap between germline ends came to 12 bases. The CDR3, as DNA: TGTGCCAGCAGTTACGGTGGAGGGCGGAAAAACATTCAGTACTTC. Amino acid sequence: CASSYGGGRKNIQYF.

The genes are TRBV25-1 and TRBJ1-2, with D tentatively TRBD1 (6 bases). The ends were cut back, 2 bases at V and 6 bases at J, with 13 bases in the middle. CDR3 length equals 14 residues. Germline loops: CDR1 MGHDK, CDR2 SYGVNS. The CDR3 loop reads CASSEVGAGDGYTF. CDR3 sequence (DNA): TGTGCCAGCAGTGAAGTCGGGGCAGGGGATGGCTACACCTTC.

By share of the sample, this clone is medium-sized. CDR3 in DNA: TGCAGCGTTGCGGTAACTGGAAACACCATATATTTT. Translated: CSVAVTGNTIYF. The rearrangement uses TRBV29-1 and TRBJ1-3; D is ambiguous. The CDR3 covers 12 residues. Trimming stripped 4 bases from V and 2 bases from J, with 6 bases between. CDR1 is SQVTM and CDR2 is ANQGSEA in the germline V gene.

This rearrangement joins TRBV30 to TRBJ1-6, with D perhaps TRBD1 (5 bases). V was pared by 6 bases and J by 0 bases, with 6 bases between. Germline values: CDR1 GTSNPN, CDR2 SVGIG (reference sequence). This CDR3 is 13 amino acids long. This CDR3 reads CACTGSYNSPLHF. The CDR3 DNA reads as TGTGCCTGTACAGGCTCCTATAATTCACCCCTCCACTTT.

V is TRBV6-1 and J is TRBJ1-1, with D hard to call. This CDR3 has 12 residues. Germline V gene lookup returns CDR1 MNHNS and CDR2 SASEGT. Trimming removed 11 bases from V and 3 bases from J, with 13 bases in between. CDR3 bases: TGTGCCGCACAAGGTTCGGACACTGAAGCTTTCTTT. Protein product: CAAQGSDTEAFF.

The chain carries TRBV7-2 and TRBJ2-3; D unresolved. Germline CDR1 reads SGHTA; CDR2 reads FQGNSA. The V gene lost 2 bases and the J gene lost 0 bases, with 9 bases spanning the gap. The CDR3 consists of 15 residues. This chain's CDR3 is CASSLRSASTDTQYF. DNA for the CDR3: TGTGCCAGCAGCTTAAGGAGCGCTAGCACAGATACGCAGTATTTT.